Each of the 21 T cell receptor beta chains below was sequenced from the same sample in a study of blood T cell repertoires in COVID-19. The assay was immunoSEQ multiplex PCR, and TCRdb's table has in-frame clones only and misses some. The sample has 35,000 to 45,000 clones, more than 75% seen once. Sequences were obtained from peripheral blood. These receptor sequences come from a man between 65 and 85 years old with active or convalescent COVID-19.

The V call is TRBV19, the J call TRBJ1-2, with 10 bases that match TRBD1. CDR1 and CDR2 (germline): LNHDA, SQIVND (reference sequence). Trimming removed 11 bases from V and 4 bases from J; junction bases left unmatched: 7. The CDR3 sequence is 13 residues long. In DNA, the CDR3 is TGTGCCGGCCGGGACAGGGGTCCCTATGGCTACACCTTC. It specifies CAGRDRGPYGYTF.

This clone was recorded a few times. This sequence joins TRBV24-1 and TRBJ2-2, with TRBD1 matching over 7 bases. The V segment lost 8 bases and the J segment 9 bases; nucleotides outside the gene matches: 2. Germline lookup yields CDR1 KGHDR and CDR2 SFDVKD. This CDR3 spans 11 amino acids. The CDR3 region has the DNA TGTGCCACCAAGGGGGCACGGGAGCTGTTTTTT. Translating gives CATKGARELFF.

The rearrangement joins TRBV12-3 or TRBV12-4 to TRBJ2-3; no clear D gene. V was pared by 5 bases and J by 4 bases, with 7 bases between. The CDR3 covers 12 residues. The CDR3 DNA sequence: TGTGCCAGCAGTCCGGCGGCAGATACGCAGTATTTT. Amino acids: CASSPAADTQYF.

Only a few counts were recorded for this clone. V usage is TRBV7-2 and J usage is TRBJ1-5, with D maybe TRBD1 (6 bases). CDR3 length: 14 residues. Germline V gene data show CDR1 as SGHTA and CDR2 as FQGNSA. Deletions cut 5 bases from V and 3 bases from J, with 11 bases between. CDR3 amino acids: CASSRSGANQPQHF. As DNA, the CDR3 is TGTGCCAGCAGCAGATCAGGGGCCAATCAGCCCCAGCATTTT.

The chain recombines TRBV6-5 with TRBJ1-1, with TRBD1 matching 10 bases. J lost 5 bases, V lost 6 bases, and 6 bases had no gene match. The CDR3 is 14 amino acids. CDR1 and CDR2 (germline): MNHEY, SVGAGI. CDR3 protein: CASSPGQGRTEAFF. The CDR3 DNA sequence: TGTGCCAGCAGCCCGGGACAGGGGAGGACTGAAGCTTTCTTT.

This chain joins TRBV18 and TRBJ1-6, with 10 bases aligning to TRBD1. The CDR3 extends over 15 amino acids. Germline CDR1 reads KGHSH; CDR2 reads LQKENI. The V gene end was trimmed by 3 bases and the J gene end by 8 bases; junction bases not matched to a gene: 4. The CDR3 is CASSPTGGIDSPLHF. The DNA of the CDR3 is TGTGCCAGCTCACCGACAGGGGGCATTGATTCACCCCTCCACTTT.

CDR3 DNA sequence: TGCGCCAGCAGCCAATTCCGGGACAGCATCTCCTACAATGAGCAGTTCTTC. It is translated as CASSQFRDSISYNEQFF. The rearrangement joins TRBV4-1 to TRBJ2-1, with 7 bases matching TRBD1. CDR1 and CDR2 from the germline V gene are MGHRA and YSYEKL. V lost 2 bases and J lost 0; bases outside the gene matches: 7. The CDR3 is made up of 17 amino acids.

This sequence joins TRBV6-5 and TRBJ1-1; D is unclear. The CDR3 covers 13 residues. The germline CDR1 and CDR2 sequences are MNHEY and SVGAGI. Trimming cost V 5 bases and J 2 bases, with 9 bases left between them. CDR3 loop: CASSTQINTEAFF. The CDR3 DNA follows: TGTGCCAGCAGTACACAGATAAACACTGAAGCTTTCTTT.

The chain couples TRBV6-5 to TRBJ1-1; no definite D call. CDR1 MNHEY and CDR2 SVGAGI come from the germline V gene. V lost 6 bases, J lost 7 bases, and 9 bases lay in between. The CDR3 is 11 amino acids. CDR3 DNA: TGTGCCAGCAGGTCCGGGAATGAAGCTTTCTTT. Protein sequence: CASRSGNEAFF.

The DNA for the CDR3 is TGCGCCAGCAGCTTGGAACCGGGTGCAACCTACGAGCAGTACTTC. Amino acids: CASSLEPGATYEQYF. The V gene is TRBV5-1, the J gene TRBJ2-7; D not certain. V lost 0 bases to trimming and J lost 2 bases, with 12 bases between them. The length of the CDR3 is 15 residues. Germline V lookup: CDR1 SGHRS, CDR2 YFSETQ.

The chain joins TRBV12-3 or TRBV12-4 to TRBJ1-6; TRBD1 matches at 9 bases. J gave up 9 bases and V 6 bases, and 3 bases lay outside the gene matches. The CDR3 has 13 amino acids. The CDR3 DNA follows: TGTGCCAGCAGGCCGACAGGGGGTTCACCCCTCCACTTT. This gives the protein CASRPTGGSPLHF.

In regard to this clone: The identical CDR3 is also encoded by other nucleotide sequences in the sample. This CDR3 is CASSQSDEQYF. CDR3 sequence (DNA): TGTGCCAGCAGCCAGAGTGACGAGCAGTACTTC. The V call is TRBV3-1 (or the pseudogene TRBV3-2), the J call TRBJ2-7; D is unresolved. The CDR3 extends over 11 amino acids. Germline V gene data show CDR1 as LGHDT and CDR2 as YNNKEL (reference sequence). Deletions cut 3 bases from V and 5 bases from J, with 5 bases between.

CDR3: CASSLAGGDQPQHF. In DNA, the CDR3 is TGTGCCAGCAGCTTGGCAGGGGGCGATCAGCCCCAGCATTTT. The V and J genes are TRBV5-4 and TRBJ1-5, with TRBD1 identical over 8 bases. Germline values: CDR1 SGHNT, CDR2 YYREEE (reference sequence). V was clipped by 0 bases and J by 5 bases; unmatched bases: 1. CDR3 length: 14 amino acids. Supplemented by reference TRBV5-4 and TRBJ1-5, the full variable domain reads ETGVTQSPTHLIKTRGQQVTLRCSSQSGHNTVSWYQQALGQGPQFIFQYYREEENGRGNFPPRFSGLQFPNYSSELNVNALELDDSALYLCASSLAGGDQPQHFGDGTRLSIL.

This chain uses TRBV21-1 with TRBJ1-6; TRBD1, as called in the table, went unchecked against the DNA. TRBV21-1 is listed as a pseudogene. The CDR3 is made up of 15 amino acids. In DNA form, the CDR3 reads TGTGCCAGCGGCTCCGGGACAGAGACCAATTCACCCCTCCACTTT. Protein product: CASGSGTETNSPLHF.

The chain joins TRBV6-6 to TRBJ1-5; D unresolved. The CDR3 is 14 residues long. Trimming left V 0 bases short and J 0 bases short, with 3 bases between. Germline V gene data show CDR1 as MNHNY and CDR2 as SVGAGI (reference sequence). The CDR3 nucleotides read TGTGCCAGCAGTTACTCGAGTAGCAATCAGCCCCAGCATTTT. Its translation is CASSYSSSNQPQHF.

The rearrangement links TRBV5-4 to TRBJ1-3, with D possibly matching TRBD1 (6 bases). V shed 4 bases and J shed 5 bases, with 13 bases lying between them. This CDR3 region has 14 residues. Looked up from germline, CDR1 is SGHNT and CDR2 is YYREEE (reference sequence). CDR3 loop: CASSLRDTRNTIYF. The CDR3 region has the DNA TGTGCCAGCAGCCTCCGGGACACCCGAAACACCATATATTTT.

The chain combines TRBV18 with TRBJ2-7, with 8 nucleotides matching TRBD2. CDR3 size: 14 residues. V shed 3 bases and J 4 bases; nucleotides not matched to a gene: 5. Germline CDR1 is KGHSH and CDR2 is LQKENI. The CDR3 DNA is TGTGCCAGCTCACCCGCCGCGGGGGGTTACGAGCAGTACTTC. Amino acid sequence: CASSPAAGGYEQYF.

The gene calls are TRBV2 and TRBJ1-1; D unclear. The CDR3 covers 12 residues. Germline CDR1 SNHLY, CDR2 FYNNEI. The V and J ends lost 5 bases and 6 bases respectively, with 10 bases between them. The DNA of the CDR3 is TGTGCCAGCAGTCCTCTCACGGCTGAAGCTTTCTTT. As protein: CASSPLTAEAFF. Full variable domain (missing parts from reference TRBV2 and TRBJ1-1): EPEVTQTPSHQVTQMGQEVILRCVPISNHLYFYWYRQILGQKVEFLVSFYNNEISEKSEIFDDQFSVERPDGSNFTLKIRSTKLEDSAMYFCASSPLTAEAFFGQGTRLTVV.

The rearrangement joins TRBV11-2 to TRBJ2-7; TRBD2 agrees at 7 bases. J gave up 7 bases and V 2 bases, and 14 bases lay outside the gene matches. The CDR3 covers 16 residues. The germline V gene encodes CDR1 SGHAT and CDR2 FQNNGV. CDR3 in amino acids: CASSLNPSSGMGEQYF. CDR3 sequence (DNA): TGTGCCAGCAGCTTAAACCCCTCTAGCGGAATGGGGGAGCAGTACTTC.

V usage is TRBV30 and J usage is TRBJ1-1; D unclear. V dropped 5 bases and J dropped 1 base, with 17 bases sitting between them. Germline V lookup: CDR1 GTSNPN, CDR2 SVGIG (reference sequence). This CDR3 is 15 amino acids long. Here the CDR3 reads CAWPQDGQENTEAFF. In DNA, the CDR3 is TGTGCCTGGCCCCAGGATGGGCAGGAGAACACTGAAGCTTTCTTT.

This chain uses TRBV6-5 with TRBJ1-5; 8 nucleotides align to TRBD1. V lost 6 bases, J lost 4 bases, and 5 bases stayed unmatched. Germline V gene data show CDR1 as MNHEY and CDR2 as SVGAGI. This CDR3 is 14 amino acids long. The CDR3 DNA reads TGTGCCAGCAGGTCCGGGACAGGTAATCAGCCCCAGCATTTT. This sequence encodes CASRSGTGNQPQHF.